Listed below are T cell receptor beta chains from one sample, sequenced in a study of technical replicates of blood from a handful of donors. Produced via immunoSEQ multiplex PCR; TCRdb's table is partial and in-frame only. Among approximately 85,000 clones listed, 90% to 95% were seen once. Sample: T cells isolated from PBMCs. These receptors were collected from a human donor in good health. Each CDR3 is given with its conserved first and last residue. The D gene is left open where the match is weak. The size field is filled for only some rows; it gives once, few, many or a size class.

DNA	CDR3	length	J	size	V	D
TGTGCCAGCAGTGATTTGTCTGGGAGCTCCTATAATTCACCCCTCCACTTT	CASSDLSGSSYNSPLHF	17	TRBJ1-6	NA	TRBV6-1	NA
TGTGCCAGAGGATCCGACAGCTCCTACGAGCAGTACTTC	CARGSDSSYEQYF	13	TRBJ2-7	NA	TRBV6-1	NA
TGTGCCAGCGGATCCGGACAGGGTATTAGTGGCTACACCTTC	CASGSGQGISGYTF	14	TRBJ1-2	NA	TRBV2	TRBD1
TGTGCCTTCCTAGTTGGGGGGGGCCCAGATACGCAGTATTTT	CAFLVGGGPDTQYF	14	TRBJ2-3	NA	TRBV30	NA
TGTGCCAGCAGTGAACCCCCCCGGGATGAGCAGTTCTTC	CASSEPPRDEQFF	13	TRBJ2-1	NA	TRBV6-1	NA
TGTGCCAGTAGTATGAGAGGGCCCGGGACAGGGTCCCGCGAGCAGTACTTC	CASSMRGPGTGSREQYF	17	TRBJ2-7	NA	TRBV19	TRBD1
TGTGCCAGCAGCTCGTCTAGGACTGGAAACACCATATATTTT	CASSSSRTGNTIYF	14	TRBJ1-3	once	TRBV11-2	NA
TGTGCCAGCTCACCTACGGGACAGATCAATCAGCCCCAGCATTTT	CASSPTGQINQPQHF	15	TRBJ1-5	NA	TRBV18	TRBD1
TGTGCCAGCAGTTCGAGATCGGGAACTACAACTAATGAAAAACTGTTTTTT	CASSSRSGTTTNEKLFF	17	TRBJ1-4	NA	TRBV28	NA
TGTGCCAGCTCACAAATGGATGGGGGCGGTGGAAATGAGCAGTTCTTC	CASSQMDGGGGNEQFF	16	TRBJ2-1	NA	TRBV18	NA
TGTGCCAGCAGTGCCAGACCAGGACAGGGTGGCGACGAGCAGTACTTC	CASSARPGQGGDEQYF	16	TRBJ2-7	NA	TRBV6-1	TRBD1
TGCGCCAGCAGCACTGGGGGCGGTTCCTACGAGCAGTACTTC	CASSTGGGSYEQYF	14	TRBJ2-7	NA	TRBV5-1	NA
TGTGCCAGCAGCCCCGGAAGAGAGGGGGTAAAGGGCTACACCTTC	CASSPGREGVKGYTF	15	TRBJ1-2	NA	TRBV4-2	NA
TGTGCCAGCAGGGACTTAACTAGCGGCCTAAACAATGAGCAGTTCTTC	CASRDLTSGLNNEQFF	16	TRBJ2-1	NA	TRBV6-4	TRBD2
TGTGCCTGGAGTATGACAGGGGGCGGTCAGCCCCAGCATTTT	CAWSMTGGGQPQHF	14	TRBJ1-5	NA	TRBV30	TRBD1
TGTGCCAGCTCCTCGGGGGGGGAGAACACTGAAGCTTTCTTT	CASSSGGENTEAFF	14	TRBJ1-1	NA	TRBV27	NA
TGTGCCAGTAGTTTTGGGACAGAAGGAAAACTGTTTTTT	CASSFGTEGKLFF	13	TRBJ1-4	NA	TRBV19	TRBD1
TGTGCCAGCAGTTACTCTGACAAATCGAACACCGGGGAGCTGTTTTTT	CASSYSDKSNTGELFF	16	TRBJ2-2	NA	TRBV6-5	NA
TGTGCCAGCTCTCAACCGGGGCTAGCGGGGGCCTACGAGCAGTACTTC	CASSQPGLAGAYEQYF	16	TRBJ2-7	NA	TRBV18	TRBD2
TGTGCCAGCAGTTTGTCCCGGGGAGTTCACAATGAGCAGTTCTTC	CASSLSRGVHNEQFF	15	TRBJ2-1	NA	TRBV27	NA
TGTGCCTGGAGTGACGACCGTTACAGGAAGAGCTCTGGAAACACCATATATTTT	CAWSDDRYRKSSGNTIYF	18	TRBJ1-3	NA	TRBV30	NA
TGTGCCATCAGTACCGGGACAGGGGTGGTGGAGACCCAGTACTTC	CAISTGTGVVETQYF	15	TRBJ2-5	NA	TRBV10-3	TRBD1
TGTGCCAACTGCAGGGTAAACTACGAGCAGTACTTC	CANCRVNYEQYF	12	TRBJ2-7	NA	TRBV21-1	NA
TGCGCCAGCAGCCAACACAGCGGGAGCGGTGTCGAGCAGTACTTC	CASSQHSGSGVEQYF	15	TRBJ2-7	NA	TRBV4-1	TRBD2
TGCAGCGTCGCGACAGGGGGTGGGGACAATGAGCAGTTCTTC	CSVATGGGDNEQFF	14	TRBJ2-1	once	TRBV29-1	TRBD1
TGTGCCAGCAGTCCTAGCCTAGTGGAGACCGGGGAGCTGTTTTTT	CASSPSLVETGELFF	15	TRBJ2-2	few	TRBV6-4	NA
TGCGCCAGCAGCTTGGGGCAGGGTGGCTACGAGCAGTACTTC	CASSLGQGGYEQYF	14	TRBJ2-7	NA	TRBV5-1	NA
TGTGCCAGCAGCATAGACAGTGTCTATGGCTACACCTTC	CASSIDSVYGYTF	13	TRBJ1-2	NA	TRBV5-6	NA
TGTGCCAGCAAAGATCCGGGACAGGGGAACTATGGCTACACCTTC	CASKDPGQGNYGYTF	15	TRBJ1-2	NA	TRBV27	TRBD1
TGTGCCAGCAGCGTAGAAGGGACAGCCGGAAACACCATATATTTT	CASSVEGTAGNTIYF	15	TRBJ1-3	NA	TRBV9	TRBD1
TGTGCCAGTAGTATAGAGACGAGGGGGTTTCAGCCCCAGCATTTT	CASSIETRGFQPQHF	15	TRBJ1-5	NA	TRBV19	NA